The source of this T cell receptor beta chain is a study of neurological immune-mediated disorders. Study-wide results and limits: In multiple sclerosis patients, the repertoire cluster was unrelated to clinical or MRI findings. Phylogenetic grouping assigned the repertoires of 18 of 34 multiple sclerosis patients to one related-CDR3 cluster, which constitutes a possible signature.

Unsorted libraries were prepared from 2 million PBMCs that had been stored at -80 C. TCRdb called the 5' RACE reads again in MiXCR, with one record for every CDR3 protein. This table has 40,000 or so distinct CDR3 sequences, about 2.3% appearing once. The V end lost 11 bases, the J end lost 1 base, and 13 bases lay between the germline ends. The CDR3 loop spans 13 amino acids. CDR1 is ENHRY, CDR2 SYGVKD, per germline. Details on this clonotype: What it binds is not known.

Sequenced input: PBMCs. This receptor was obtained from a young man with multiple sclerosis. The chain is built from TRBV10-3 and TRBJ2-3, with a possible D match to TRBD2 (6 bases). CDR3 nucleotides: TGTGCCGTCCGGCGGGGCCGCACAGATACGCAGTATTTT. Translating gives CAVRRGRTDTQYF.